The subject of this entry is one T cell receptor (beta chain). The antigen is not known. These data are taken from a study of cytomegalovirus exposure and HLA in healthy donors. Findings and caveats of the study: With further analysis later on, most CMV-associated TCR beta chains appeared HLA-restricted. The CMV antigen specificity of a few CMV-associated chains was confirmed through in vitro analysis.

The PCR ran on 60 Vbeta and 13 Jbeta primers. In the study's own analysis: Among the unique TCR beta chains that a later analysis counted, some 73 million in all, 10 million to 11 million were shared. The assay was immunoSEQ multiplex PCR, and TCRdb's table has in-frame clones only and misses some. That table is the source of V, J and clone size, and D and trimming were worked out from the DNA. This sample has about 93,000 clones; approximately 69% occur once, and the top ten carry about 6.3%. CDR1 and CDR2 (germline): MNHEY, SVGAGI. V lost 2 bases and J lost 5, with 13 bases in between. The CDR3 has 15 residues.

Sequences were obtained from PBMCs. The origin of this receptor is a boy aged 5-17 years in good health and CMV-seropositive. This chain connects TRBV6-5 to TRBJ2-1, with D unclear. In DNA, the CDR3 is TGTGCCAGCAGTTACGCCCCGACTCCAAACAATGAGCAGTTCTTC. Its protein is CASSYAPTPNNEQFF.